The sample holds many counts of the clone carrying this T cell receptor (beta chain). As yet, its antigen is unknown. Researchers took RNA transcripts and amplified the TCR beta CDR3 regions from them. The study used the HTBI primer set for a first-round RT-PCR of the TCR CDR3. TCRdb independently ran MiXCR on the multiplex PCR reads; one entry per CDR3 protein. This repertoire shows more than 300,000 distinct CDR3 sequences, about 15% found once; its top ten account for more than 9.5%. Trimming at V came to 5 bases and at J to 6 bases, leaving 11 bases not matched to a gene. The CDR3 length is 16 residues. This sample stems from a study of T cells in Graves' hyperthyroidism and ophthalmopathy. Whole-study results and caveats: Model-based prediction identified ophthalmopathy a median around 6.7 months prior to its onset. Within blood appeared most thyroid clonotypes that had expanded above 0.001.

Newly diagnosed hyperthyroidism, duration under 2 months, in patients aged 18 to 65. The diagnostic basis comprised clinical symptoms, serum thyroxine and TRAb, thyroid ultrasound and orbital computed tomography. The sequencing input was blood. The rearrangement links TRBV12-3 or TRBV12-4 to TRBJ2-1, with 9 nucleotides matching TRBD2. This clonotype originated in a woman in her sixties with Graves' hyperthyroidism. CDR3 sequence: CASSPRWREGGNEQFF. CDR3 bases: TGTGCCAGCAGTCCCCGTTGGCGGGAGGGCGGCAATGAGCAGTTCTTC.